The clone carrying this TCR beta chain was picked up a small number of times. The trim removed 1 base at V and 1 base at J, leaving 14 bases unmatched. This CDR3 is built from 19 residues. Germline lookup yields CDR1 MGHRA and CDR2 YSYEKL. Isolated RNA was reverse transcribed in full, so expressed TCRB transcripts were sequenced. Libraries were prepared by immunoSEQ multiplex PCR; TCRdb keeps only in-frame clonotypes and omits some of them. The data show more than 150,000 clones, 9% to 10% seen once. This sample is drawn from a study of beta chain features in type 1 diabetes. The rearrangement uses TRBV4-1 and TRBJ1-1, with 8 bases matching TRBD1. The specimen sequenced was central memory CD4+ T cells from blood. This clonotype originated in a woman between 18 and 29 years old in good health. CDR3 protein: CASSQGIFWTGTRNTEAFF. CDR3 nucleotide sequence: TGCGCCAGCAGCCAAGGGATCTTTTGGACAGGGACGAGGAACACTGAAGCTTTCTTT.